The 24 T cell receptor beta chains reported below all come from one sample, sequenced in a study of tumour-infiltrating T cells in Burkitt lymphoma (dated by TCRdb to the early 2020s). The library was produced with the immunoSEQ multiplex PCR assay. TCRdb retrieved this table from immuneACCESS and kept in-frame rearrangements only. Not all clones are present; in checked studies, unresolved V genes account for under half, and no reason is known for the remainder. Here the sample has around 5,000 clones; 24% occur a single time. About 28% of the sample belongs to the ten largest clones. The specimen was tumor tissue. Receptors originate from a human donor with diffuse large B-cell lymphoma.

This clone was seen only a few times. The chain employs TRBV4-1 and TRBJ1-2; 7 nucleotides match TRBD1. The CDR3 is made up of 16 amino acids. V shed 0 bases, J shed 2 bases, and the junction held 6 bases outside the gene matches. In germline, CDR1 is MGHRA, CDR2 YSYEKL. CDR3 in amino acids: CASSQDSGTANYGYTF. Here the CDR3 DNA reads TGCGCCAGCAGCCAAGATTCCGGGACAGCAAACTATGGCTACACCTTC.

This clone was counted only a few times. The V call is TRBV4-3, the J call TRBJ2-1; D is perhaps TRBD2 (6 bases). The CDR3 has 15 residues. V was trimmed by 1 base and J by 2 bases, leaving 9 bases between them. CDR1 and CDR2 from the germline V gene are LGHNA and YSLEER. As DNA, the CDR3 is TGCGCCAGCAGCCAAGTTGGCGGGGCCTACAATGAGCAGTTCTTC. Amino acid sequence: CASSQVGGAYNEQFF.

The chain uses TRBV6-5 and TRBJ1-2; unclear D gene. This CDR3 region has 12 residues. Trimming removed 2 bases from V and 8 bases from J, with 9 bases in between. Germline V gene sequence: CDR1 MNHEY, CDR2 SVGAGI. The CDR3 loop is CASSYTAGGYTF. The CDR3 DNA reads TGTGCCAGCAGTTACACGGCCGGGGGCTACACCTTC.

This chain joins TRBV19 and TRBJ1-1; TRBD1 aligns across 7 bases. In germline, CDR1 is LNHDA, CDR2 SQIVND (reference sequence). Trimming cost V 4 bases and J 3 bases; bases outside gene matches: 2. The CDR3 runs 13 residues. CDR3 region: CASSNTGDTEAFF. The CDR3 region has the DNA TGTGCCAGTAGTAACACAGGGGACACTGAAGCTTTCTTT.

This clone was detected a few times. The chain has TRBV19 and TRBJ1-5; 8 nucleotides agree with TRBD1. The length of the CDR3 is 13 residues. With 10 bases clipped from V and 2 bases from J, the junction kept 4 bases outside the gene matches. Germline V gene lookup returns CDR1 LNHDA and CDR2 SQIVND (reference sequence). Here the CDR3 DNA reads TGTGCCACTCAGGGACAGGGCAATCAGCCCCAGCATTTT. It translates to CATQGQGNQPQHF.

This clone was recorded a few times. The chain employs TRBV27 and TRBJ1-2, with D perhaps matching TRBD1 (6 bases). V was trimmed by 0 bases and J by 7 bases, leaving 15 bases between them. The CDR3 contains 15 residues. The germline V gene has CDR1 MNHEY and CDR2 SMNVEV (reference sequence). CDR3 nucleotide sequence: TGTGCCAGCAGTTTATCGAGACAGGCGGCCTCTGGCTACACCTTC. Encoded protein: CASSLSRQAASGYTF.

The chain recombines TRBV10-2 with TRBJ2-1, with D perhaps matching TRBD2 (5 bases). V was trimmed by 3 bases and J by 5 bases, leaving 20 bases between them. The CDR3 has 17 residues. Germline CDR1 is WSHSY and CDR2 is SAAADI. DNA for the CDR3: TGCGCCAGCAGTGAAGGGCTAGCAGGTCCTGACCACAATGAGCAGTTCTTC. Protein sequence: CASSEGLAGPDHNEQFF.

The chain couples TRBV28 to TRBJ1-5; TRBD1 is a possible D gene (5 bases). The CDR3 totals 16 residues. Germline CDR1 reads MDHEN; CDR2 reads SYDVKM. The V end lost 5 bases, the J end lost 6 bases, and 20 bases lay between the germline ends. In DNA, the CDR3 is TGTGCCAGCAGTCCTACAGGCGCAGGGACGGGTCAGCCCCAGCATTTT. Translated: CASSPTGAGTGQPQHF.

The chain couples TRBV28 to TRBJ1-2; tentative D call: TRBD1 (5 bases). Germline values: CDR1 MDHEN, CDR2 SYDVKM. There are 12 residues in the CDR3. The V end was cut by 6 bases, the J end by 4 bases, with 9 bases between. Here the CDR3 reads CASSQGVYGYTF. As DNA, the CDR3 is TGTGCCAGCAGCCAGGGCGTCTATGGCTACACCTTC.

The rearrangement joins TRBV4-3 to TRBJ2-7; TRBD1 aligns across 9 bases. Germline CDR1 reads LGHNA; CDR2 reads YSLEER. With V trimmed by 3 bases and J by 3 bases, 6 bases remained unmatched. CDR3 length: 15 amino acids. The CDR3 bases are TGCGCCAGCAGCCATGGACAGGGGAGACTCTACGAGCAGTACTTC. Translation gives CASSHGQGRLYEQYF.

V and J are TRBV19 and TRBJ1-1, with D tentatively TRBD1 (5 bases). Trimming removed 3 bases at V and 0 bases at J, with 17 bases between. CDR1 is LNHDA, CDR2 SQIVND, per germline (reference sequence). This CDR3 contains 17 residues. CDR3 sequence: CASSMIPGGRVNTEAFF. DNA for the CDR3: TGTGCCAGTAGTATGATCCCGGGGGGTCGGGTGAACACTGAAGCTTTCTTT. Complete variable domain (other parts from reference TRBV19 and TRBJ1-1): DGGITQSPKYLFRKEGQNVTLSCEQNLNHDAMYWYRQDPGQGLRLIYYSQIVNDFQKGDIAEGYSVSREKKESFPLTVTSAQKNPTAFYLCASSMIPGGRVNTEAFFGQGTRLTVV.

Only one count was recorded for this clone. V and J are TRBV7-2 and TRBJ2-1, with 8 bases lining up with TRBD2. This CDR3 is 15 amino acids long. J lost 9 bases, V lost 0 bases, and 7 bases had no gene match. Germline V gene lookup returns CDR1 SGHTA and CDR2 FQGNSA. The CDR3 protein is CASSLAIAGQGEQFF. CDR3 DNA: TGTGCCAGCAGCTTAGCCATAGCGGGACAAGGTGAGCAGTTCTTC.

J is TRBJ2-2 and V is TRBV27; 10 bases are a match to TRBD2. Germline-derived CDR1 and CDR2 are MNHEY and SMNVEV (reference sequence). The J segment lost 5 bases and the V segment lost 7 bases, leaving 10 bases of the junction unmatched. There are 16 residues in the CDR3. This CDR3 reads CASTQSGRARTGELFF. The CDR3 region has the DNA TGTGCCAGCACCCAAAGCGGGAGGGCCCGAACCGGGGAGCTGTTTTTT.

The sample holds a few counts of this clone. The rearrangement links TRBV6-1 to TRBJ2-7, with D hard to call. The germline gives CDR1 MNHNS, CDR2 SASEGT. V was pared by 1 base and J by 0 bases, with 10 bases between. The CDR3 has 15 amino acids. CDR3 bases: TGTGCCAGCAGTGAAGGTGCGATGAGCTCCTACGAGCAGTACTTC. Its protein is CASSEGAMSSYEQYF.

This clone was seen a handful of times. The CDR3 region has the DNA TGCGCCAGCAGCCAAGGGACAGGGGTTACAAATGAGCAGTTCTTC. Translated: CASSQGTGVTNEQFF. The V call is TRBV4-3, the J call TRBJ2-1, with 9 bases that match TRBD1. J gave up 7 bases and V 1 base, and 5 bases lay outside the gene matches. The CDR3 covers 15 residues. From germline, CDR1 is LGHNA and CDR2 YSLEER.

This rearrangement joins TRBV9 to TRBJ2-1; 13 bases are shared with TRBD2. Germline CDR1 SGDLS, CDR2 YYNGEE. The CDR3 extends over 21 amino acids. V shed 1 base, J shed 8 bases, and the junction held 21 bases outside the gene matches. The CDR3 reads CASSVTPLPRTSGSFLYEQFF. DNA of the CDR3: TGTGCCAGCAGCGTAACCCCCTTACCTCGGACTAGCGGGAGCTTTCTCTATGAGCAGTTCTTC.

The chain is built from TRBV5-3 and TRBJ1-1; weak D call: TRBD1 (5 bases). TRBV5-3 is known as an ORF, though its function is uncertain. The V and J ends lost 3 bases and 3 bases respectively, with 15 bases between them. The CDR3 is 15 residues long. This CDR3 is CARSWGQGRDTEAFF. CDR3 nucleotide sequence: TGTGCCAGAAGCTGGGGCCAGGGACGGGACACTGAAGCTTTCTTT.

The rearrangement links TRBV30 to TRBJ1-4; D uncertain. CDR1 and CDR2 (germline): GTSNPN, SVGIG (reference sequence). Trimming took off 1 base at V and 17 bases at J, with 14 bases between the two ends. The CDR3 is made up of 11 amino acids. The CDR3 sequence: CAWSEARTSFF. CDR3 nucleotide sequence: TGTGCCTGGAGTGAGGCTCGGACTTCTTTTTTT.

The V call is TRBV7-2, the J call TRBJ1-2, with D possibly being TRBD1 (6 bases). V was pared by 1 base and J by 0 bases, with 15 bases between. Germline values: CDR1 SGHTA, CDR2 FQGNSA. The CDR3 spans 17 residues. CDR3 loop: CASSLELPTGTNYGYTF. The CDR3 DNA reads TGTGCCAGCAGCTTAGAGCTTCCTACAGGGACTAACTATGGCTACACCTTC.

The CDR3 loop is CAVPGVNTEAFF. The DNA of the CDR3 is TGTGCCGTACCGGGGGTGAACACTGAAGCTTTCTTT. The J gene is TRBJ1-1, the V gene TRBV7-9; TRBD1 is a possible D gene (5 bases). The germline V gene has CDR1 SEHNR and CDR2 FQNEAQ (reference sequence). This CDR3 spans 12 amino acids. Between the trimmed V and J ends, which lost 11 bases and 0 bases, there was a span of 10 bases.

This chain joins TRBV18 and TRBJ2-7, with 9 bases matching TRBD1. CDR1 and CDR2 (germline): KGHSH, LQKENI. The V and J ends lost 3 bases and 5 bases, in that order; junction bases with no gene match: 8. This CDR3 has 15 amino acids. The CDR3 region is CASSPNPGTGNEQYF. The DNA of the CDR3 is TGTGCCAGCTCACCCAACCCCGGGACAGGGAACGAGCAGTACTTC.

The table lists this clone with a few counts. The genes are TRBV7-2 and TRBJ2-7, with TRBD2 matching 9 bases. After removal of 4 bases from V and 4 bases from J, the junction contained 8 bases not matched to a gene. CDR1 is SGHTA and CDR2 is FQGNSA in the germline V gene. The CDR3 loop spans 15 amino acids. CDR3 in amino acids: CASSSQAGGPYEQYF. CDR3 DNA: TGTGCCAGCAGCTCCCAAGCGGGAGGACCTTACGAGCAGTACTTC.

With respect to this clone: Within the sample, other DNA sequences also encode this same CDR3. This chain connects TRBV25-1 to TRBJ1-1; D gene unclear. Trimming cost V 5 bases and J 2 bases, with 9 bases left between them. In germline, CDR1 is MGHDK, CDR2 SYGVNS. The CDR3 contains 13 residues. DNA for the CDR3: TGTGCCAGCAGTCACCCGCTAAACACTGAAGCTTTCTTT. Its translation is CASSHPLNTEAFF.

This clone was seen a few times. V is TRBV29-1 and J is TRBJ1-2; a weak D match, TRBD1 (6 bases). Trimming left V 8 bases short and J 4 bases short, with 17 bases between. The CDR3 spans 13 residues. Germline lookup yields CDR1 SQVTM and CDR2 ANQGSEA. In DNA, the CDR3 is TGCAGCTCCCCGAACGCACAGGGCTATGGCTACACCTTC. Protein product: CSSPNAQGYGYTF.